This record covers a single T cell receptor beta chain. Its antigen is undetermined. Every donor gave about 9 milliliters of peripheral blood. Each sample used at least 6 million PBMCs. Through a sample-barcoded 5' primer and a J-beta primer mix, a second PCR was run for about 6 to 12 cycles. TCRdb analysed the 5' RACE reads with MiXCR anew, one entry per CDR3 protein. The table records around 1,100,000 distinct CDR3 sequences, 30% to 40% of them present only once. This CDR3 contains 14 residues. V lost 5 bases to trimming and J lost 0 bases; unmatched junction nucleotides: 3. Germline values: CDR1 SQVTM, CDR2 ANQGSEA. This sample is drawn from a study of blood T cells in healthy people across ages. Study-wide findings and caveats: Donor CMV status, an unknown factor, possibly confounded changes in expanded clonotypes.

Input material: blood. This TCR was sampled from a young man in good health. The chain combines TRBV29-1 with TRBJ2-1; 8 bases fit TRBD2. CDR3 bases: TGCAGCGTTACTCTAGCGGGCTCCTACAATGAGCAGTTCTTC. Translation: CSVTLAGSYNEQFF.